This T cell receptor beta chain was observed in a study of T cell responses to AZD1222 COVID-19 vaccine. Turning to the study itself: Combined were second doses at about 4 or about 12 weeks.

Study-level points and caveats: Only 6 or 7 people who got AZD1222 tested seropositive at baseline. Spike-specific TCR breadth and depth grew following two AZD1222 doses. Repertoires were sampled only after the peak T cell response.

Using immunoSEQ multiplex PCR, the repertoire was profiled, and TCRdb retains in-frame clones only, with some absent. In the table there are 100,000 to 140,000 clones, approximately 88% of which are singletons. J was trimmed by 8 bases and V by 8 bases; bases with no gene match: 8. The CDR3 is 14 amino acids. The germline gives CDR1 SNHLY, CDR2 FYNNEI. Of note for this clone: Its cognate antigen is unknown.

Material: peripheral blood, obtained on day 0 of AZD1222 vaccination. The receptor comes from an adult in good health. This chain joins TRBV2 and TRBJ1-4, with 10 bases aligning to TRBD1. The CDR3 here is CASARQGAREKLFF. Written as DNA, the CDR3 is TGTGCCAGCGCCCGACAGGGGGCTAGAGAAAAACTGTTTTTT.